A selection of T cell receptor beta chains follows, all from one sample in a study of beta chain features in type 1 diabetes. Some clones are missing from TCRdb's copy, which holds only in-frame ones; the method was immunoSEQ multiplex PCR. The profile shows some 350,000 clones, about 10% of them singletons. The sequenced material came from central memory CD4+ T cells from blood. These receptor sequences come from a man under 40 with type 1 diabetes. The CDR3 runs from the conserved cysteine through the conserved F or W. A D gene is named only where the DNA matches it firmly. The size field is filled for only some rows; it gives once, few, many or a size class.

clone_size | d_call | j_call | v_call | cdr3_nt | cdr3_aa
NA | NA | TRBJ1-5 | TRBV19 | TGTGCCAGTAGTGGATCGGCTGGCCGGCAGCCCCAGCATTTT | CASSGSAGRQPQHF
NA | NA | TRBJ2-3 | TRBV2 | TGTGCCAGCAGTGTGCGTCCGGACCCCGGGACAGATACGCAGTATTTT | CASSVRPDPGTDTQYF
few | NA | TRBJ1-1 | TRBV29-1 | TGCAGCGTTGAAGGTTCGGGCAGGGCAACAGAAGCTTTCTTT | CSVEGSGRATEAFF
few | NA | TRBJ2-3 | TRBV6-5 | TGTGCCAGCAGGACTCGCACAGATACGCAGTATTTT | CASRTRTDTQYF
many | NA | TRBJ1-1 | TRBV27 | TGTGCCAGCAGTTTACGCGGCGACTCTTGGGGCACTGAAGCTTTCTTT | CASSLRGDSWGTEAFF
many | NA | TRBJ1-1 | TRBV10-3 | TGTGCCATCAGTGAGTCGATTGGATACGCGGGGAACACTGAAGCTTTCTTT | CAISESIGYAGNTEAFF
NA | TRBD2 | TRBJ2-3 | TRBV4-2 | TGTGCCAGCAGCCGGACCGGGACTAGCGTTCCAGATACGCAGTATTTT | CASSRTGTSVPDTQYF
few | NA | TRBJ2-7 | TRBV6-5 | TGTGCCAGCAGCCTTACGGTCACTGCTTCCTACGAGCAGTACTTC | CASSLTVTASYEQYF
NA | TRBD1 | TRBJ2-7 | TRBV27 | TGTGCCAGCAGTTTCGGTGGGGGGGACAGGGGGCGCGAGCAGTACTTC | CASSFGGGDRGREQYF
few | NA | TRBJ1-1 | TRBV11-2 | TGTGCCAGCAGCTTTGGGGCGAACACTGAAGCTTTCTTT | CASSFGANTEAFF
NA | TRBD1 | TRBJ1-5 | TRBV5-1 | TGCGCCAGCAGCACGGGACAGGGCCTCAATCAGCCCCAGCATTTT | CASSTGQGLNQPQHF
NA | NA | TRBJ2-2 | TRBV5-1 | TGCGCCAGCAGCTTGGAGGCAGGTGGCACCGGGGAGCTGTTTTTT | CASSLEAGGTGELFF
NA | NA | TRBJ1-2 | TRBV10-3 | TGTGCCATCAGTGCGGGGGACGGATCCACCGGTGGCTACACCTTC | CAISAGDGSTGGYTF
few | TRBD1 | TRBJ1-5 | TRBV19 | TGTGCCAGTAGGGGACAGGGAAATCAGCCCCAGCATTTT | CASRGQGNQPQHF
NA | NA | TRBJ2-3 | TRBV5-1 | TGCGCCAGCAGCTTGGCCCTGAGATCAGATACGCAGTATTTT | CASSLALRSDTQYF
few | NA | TRBJ2-5 | TRBV5-6 | TGTGCCAGCAGCTTGCCGGGCGGGGAGACCCAGTACTTC | CASSLPGGETQYF
few | NA | TRBJ2-7 | TRBV21-1 | TGTGCCAGCAGCAAAGAGGAGGGCGGCAGAACCTACGAGCAGTACTTC | CASSKEEGGRTYEQYF
few | NA | TRBJ1-2 | TRBV18 | TGTGCCAGCCGATTGCAGGGTTCAGGCTATGGCTACACCTTC | CASRLQGSGYGYTF
NA | NA | TRBJ1-1 | TRBV28 | TGTGCCAGCAAGTCGGGGACTTACACTGAAGCTTTCTTT | CASKSGTYTEAFF
NA | TRBD2 | TRBJ2-7 | TRBV7-2 | TGTGCCAGCAGCTTAGCGGGACTAGCGGGAGACGAGCAGTACTTC | CASSLAGLAGDEQYF
few | TRBD2 | TRBJ2-3 | TRBV28 | TGTGCCAGCAGTCCTGCAGCGGGAGAGTTGAATACGCAGTATTTT | CASSPAAGELNTQYF
few | NA | TRBJ1-1 | TRBV5-4 | TGTGCCAGCAGCTTCGCGGGTTTAGCTGAAGCTTTCTTT | CASSFAGLAEAFF
NA | TRBD1 | TRBJ1-1 | TRBV11-3 | TGTGCCAGCAGCTTAGTGGGCAGGGGGACTGAAGCTTTCTTT | CASSLVGRGTEAFF
many | NA | TRBJ2-1 | TRBV7-2 | TGTGCCAGCAGCTTAGCAGCGCGTTCCCACAATGAGCAGTTCTTC | CASSLAARSHNEQFF
NA | NA | TRBJ1-4 | TRBV9 | TGTGCCAGCGGGAGTGATGAAAAACTGTTTTTT | CASGSDEKLFF
few | NA | TRBJ1-1 | TRBV15 | TGTGCCACCAGCAGAGATGGACGGGGGAGTGAAGCTTTCTTT | CATSRDGRGSEAFF
few | NA | TRBJ2-5 | TRBV18 | TGTGCCAGCTCACCAGACAGCCAAGAGACCCAGTACTTC | CASSPDSQETQYF
NA | TRBD1 | TRBJ2-4 | TRBV6-5 | TGTGCCAGCACGATACAGGGGAATGGCATTCAGTACTTC | CASTIQGNGIQYF
few | TRBD1 | TRBJ2-5 | TRBV7-2 | TGTGCCAGCAGCCCCAGGACAGGGGGAGAAGAGACCCAGTACTTC | CASSPRTGGEETQYF
many | NA | TRBJ2-7 | TRBV6-6 | TGTGCCAGCACCTCTCGCGCGTTTTGGTACTTC | CASTSRAFWYF
NA | TRBD1 | TRBJ2-1 | TRBV6-5 | TGTGCCAGCAGAAATAACAGGGGGTCCTACAATGAGCAGTTCTTC | CASRNNRGSYNEQFF
few | NA | TRBJ2-3 | TRBV7-9 | TGTGCCAGCAGCTCTAAGGCCTTTTCGGGAGATACGCAGTATTTT | CASSSKAFSGDTQYF
few | NA | TRBJ1-1 | TRBV7-6 | TGTGCCAGCAGCTCCGACAGGAACACTGAAGCTTTCTTT | CASSSDRNTEAFF
few | NA | TRBJ1-1 | TRBV7-2 | TGTGCCAGCAGCTTAGTAGCGAATTTGAACACTGAAGCTTTCTTT | CASSLVANLNTEAFF
NA | TRBD2 | TRBJ2-7 | TRBV6-1 | TGTGCCAGCAGTGACCCGCCTAGCGGGAGAGGCGAGCAGTACTTC | CASSDPPSGRGEQYF
once | NA | TRBJ1-1 | TRBV27 | TGTGCCAGCAGTTTATCAAACCTAAACGCTGAAGCTTTCTTT | CASSLSNLNAEAFF
NA | NA | TRBJ2-3 | TRBV2 | TGTGCCAGCAGTGTCGGGGACCGGGGTACGCAGTATTTT | CASSVGDRGTQYF
NA | NA | TRBJ2-1 | TRBV19 | TGTGCCAGTAGGATAGACAGACTGGATGAGCAGTTCTTC | CASRIDRLDEQFF
many | TRBD2 | TRBJ2-1 | TRBV6-1 | TGTGCCAGTCGGACTAGCGGGGGCACCGAGCAGTTCTTC | CASRTSGGTEQFF
NA | TRBD2 | TRBJ2-1 | TRBV5-1 | TGCGCCAGCAGCTTGGACTTGGGGGGGAATGAGCAGTTCTTC | CASSLDLGGNEQFF
NA | NA | TRBJ2-7 | TRBV6-5 | TGTGCCAGCAGTAGGGACACCTCCCACACCTACGAGCAGTACTTC | CASSRDTSHTYEQYF
many | NA | TRBJ1-5 | TRBV28 | TGTGCCAGCAGACAAAGGTATAGCAATCAGCCCCAGCATTTT | CASRQRYSNQPQHF
NA | NA | TRBJ2-1 | TRBV7-2 | TGTGCCAGCAGCCCGAGACGCTCCTACAATGAGCAGTTCTTC | CASSPRRSYNEQFF
few | NA | TRBJ2-2 | TRBV11-1 | TGTGCCAGCAGCTTAGATGGGCTGGGCGGGGAGCTGTTTTTT | CASSLDGLGGELFF
NA | NA | TRBJ2-2 | TRBV5-4 | TGTGCCAGCAGCTTGGTGGATGAGGAGCTGTTTTTT | CASSLVDEELFF
few | TRBD1 | TRBJ2-7 | TRBV4-3 | TGCGCCAGCAGCCAATACCAATCCGGGACAGGGAGCTCCTACGAGCAGTACTTC | CASSQYQSGTGSSYEQYF
many | NA | TRBJ2-1 | TRBV19 | TGTGCCAGTAGTATCAGGGTTGGCGATGAGCAGTTCTTC | CASSIRVGDEQFF
NA | TRBD1 | TRBJ2-7 | TRBV4-3 | TGCGCCAGCAGCCAAGTTGCGACAGGGGCCTACGAGCAGTACTTC | CASSQVATGAYEQYF
NA | NA | TRBJ2-3 | TRBV5-4 | TGTGCCAGCAGCGTTCTTGATACGCAGTATTTT | CASSVLDTQYF
NA | NA | TRBJ2-2 | TRBV18 | TGTGCCAGCTCACCACAGGAGGACACCGGGGAGCTGTTTTTT | CASSPQEDTGELFF
NA | TRBD1 | TRBJ1-2 | TRBV28 | TGTGCCATCGAGGACCCTTCGACAGGGGGCTATGGCTACACCTTC | CAIEDPSTGGYGYTF
few | NA | TRBJ2-7 | TRBV7-9 | TGTGCCAGCGGGGTCACCTACGAGCAGTACTTC | CASGVTYEQYF
NA | NA | TRBJ2-1 | TRBV11-3 | TGTGCCAGCAGCTTCGCCGGCTCCTACAATGAGCAGTTCTTC | CASSFAGSYNEQFF
NA | TRBD1 | TRBJ2-1 | TRBV7-2 | TGTGCCAGCAGCTTCCAATCCCCCGGGACAGGGAACCCCAATGAGCAGTTCTTC | CASSFQSPGTGNPNEQFF
few | TRBD1 | TRBJ2-6 | TRBV28 | TGTGCCAGCAGAGAGGCCGGGACAGACTATAGTCTGGGATGGGCCAACGTCCTGACTTTC | CASREAGTDYSLGWANVLTF
NA | TRBD2 | TRBJ2-7 | TRBV9 | TGTGCCAGCAGCCACAGCACTAGCGGAGCTTACGAGCAGTACTTC | CASSHSTSGAYEQYF
NA | NA | TRBJ2-3 | TRBV7-2 | TGTGCCAGCAGCTCGAACACGGATACGCAGTATTTT | CASSSNTDTQYF